This T cell receptor (beta chain) is from a study of shared clonotypes between healthy human individuals. Study observations and caveats: The donor pool, a small one, limited the genetic and exposure-history diversity represented.

The repertoire was sequenced with immunoSEQ multiplex PCR; TCRdb's copy has only in-frame clones and lacks some. This table has some 1 million clones, around 74% appearing once. This CDR3 has 14 residues. Per germline, CDR1 SGHRS and CDR2 YFSETQ. Trimming pared 6 bases from V and 5 bases from J, leaving 17 bases between. Turning to this clone: Its antigen is unknown.

The material sequenced was memory CD4+ T cells sorted from blood. Subset reported: CD45RA-negative fraction. The clonotype was recovered from a man aged 18 to 30 in good health. The chain employs TRBV5-1 and TRBJ1-1, with D possibly being TRBD1 (6 bases). CDR3 nucleotides: TGCGCCAGCACAGGGGTTTCGGGCTGGACTGAAGCTTTCTTT. Amino acids: CASTGVSGWTEAFF.